The TCR beta chain under discussion was sequenced for a study of cytomegalovirus exposure and HLA in healthy donors. Whole-study context: From HLA-typed donors, an early data release held around 80 million unique TCRs.

Researchers ran the PCR with 60 Vbeta and 13 Jbeta primers. Some clones are missing from TCRdb's copy, which holds only in-frame ones; the method was immunoSEQ multiplex PCR. The sample comprises just under 95,000 clones, roughly 80% of which are singletons, and approximately 1.2% rests with the top ten. Germline CDR1 and CDR2: MNHNS and SASEGT. This CDR3 region has 15 residues. Germline trimming cut 10 bases from V and 3 bases from J; bases unmatched to any gene: 9. Sequencing used PBMCs. The rearrangement links TRBV6-1 to TRBJ1-5; 10 nucleotides line up with TRBD1. The origin of this receptor is a girl aged 2 to 9 in good health and CMV-seropositive. This CDR3 reads CATRDRGDSNQPQHF. Written as DNA, the CDR3 is TGTGCCACCCGGGACAGGGGTGATTCCAATCAGCCCCAGCATTTT.